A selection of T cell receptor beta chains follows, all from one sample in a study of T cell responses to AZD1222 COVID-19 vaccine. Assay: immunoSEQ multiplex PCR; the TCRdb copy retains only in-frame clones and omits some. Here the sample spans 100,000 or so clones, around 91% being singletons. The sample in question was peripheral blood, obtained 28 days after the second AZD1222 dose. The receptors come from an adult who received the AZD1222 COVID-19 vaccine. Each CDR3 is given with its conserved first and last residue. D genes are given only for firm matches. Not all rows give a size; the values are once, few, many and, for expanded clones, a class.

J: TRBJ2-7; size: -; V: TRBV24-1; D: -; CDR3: CATSGGYEQYF; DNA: TGTGCCACCAGTGGGGGGTACGAGCAGTACTTC
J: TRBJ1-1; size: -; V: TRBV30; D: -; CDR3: CAWSVQKGGPGEAFF; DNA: TGTGCCTGGAGTGTACAGAAGGGGGGTCCCGGTGAAGCTTTCTTT
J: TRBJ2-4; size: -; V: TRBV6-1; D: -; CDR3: CASSEYARQNIQYF; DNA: TGTGCCAGCAGTGAATACGCCAGGCAAAACATTCAGTACTTC
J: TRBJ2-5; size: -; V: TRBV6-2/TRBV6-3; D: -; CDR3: CASSYRGGKETQYF; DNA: TGTGCCAGCAGTTACCGTGGGGGAAAGGAGACCCAGTACTTC
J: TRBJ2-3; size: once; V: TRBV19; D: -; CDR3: CASTPSGPRTDTQYF; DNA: TGTGCCAGTACCCCGTCGGGACCTCGGACAGATACGCAGTATTTT
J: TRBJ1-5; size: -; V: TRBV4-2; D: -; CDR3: CASSQGTYQPQHF; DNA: TGTGCCAGCAGCCAGGGGACCTATCAGCCCCAGCATTTT
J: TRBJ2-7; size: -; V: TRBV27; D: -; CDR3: CASSLAASYEQYF; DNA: TGTGCCAGCAGTTTAGCGGCCTCCTACGAGCAGTACTTC
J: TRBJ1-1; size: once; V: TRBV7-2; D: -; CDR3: CASSSKGAPMNTEAFF; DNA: TGTGCCAGCAGCTCTAAAGGGGCTCCTATGAACACTGAAGCTTTCTTT
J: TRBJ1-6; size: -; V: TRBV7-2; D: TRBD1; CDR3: CASSPGQFNSPLHF; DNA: TGTGCCAGCAGCCCGGGACAGTTCAATTCACCCCTCCACTTT
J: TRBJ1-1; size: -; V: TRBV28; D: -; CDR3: CASSLPVSSTEAFF; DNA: TGTGCCAGCAGTCTCCCTGTCTCAAGCACTGAAGCTTTCTTT
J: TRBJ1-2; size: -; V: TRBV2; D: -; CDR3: CASSDSQTPGYTF; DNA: TGTGCCAGCAGTGACTCCCAAACGCCGGGCTACACCTTC
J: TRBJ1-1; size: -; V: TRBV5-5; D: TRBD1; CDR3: CASSSDRVTEAFF; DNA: TGTGCCAGCAGCTCAGACAGGGTCACTGAAGCTTTCTTT
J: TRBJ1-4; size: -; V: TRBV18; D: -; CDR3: CASSPEQGGGEKLFF; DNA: TGTGCCAGCTCACCTGAACAGGGAGGGGGTGAAAAACTGTTTTTT
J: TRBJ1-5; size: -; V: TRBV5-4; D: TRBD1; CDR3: CASSLDRGSGQPQHF; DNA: TGTGCCAGCAGCTTGGACAGGGGCAGCGGCCAGCCCCAGCATTTT
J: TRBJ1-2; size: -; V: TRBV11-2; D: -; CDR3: CASSPTHGNYGYTF; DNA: TGTGCCAGCAGCCCCACCCACGGCAACTATGGCTACACCTTC
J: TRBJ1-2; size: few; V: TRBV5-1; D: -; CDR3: CASSLGTSMEYGYTF; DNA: TGCGCCAGCAGCTTGGGTACCTCCATGGAGTATGGCTACACCTTC
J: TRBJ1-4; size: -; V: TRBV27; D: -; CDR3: CASRGVGEKLFF; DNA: TGTGCCAGCCGCGGAGTTGGTGAAAAACTGTTTTTT
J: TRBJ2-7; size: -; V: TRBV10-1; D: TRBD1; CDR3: CASSAGQASSYEQYF; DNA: TGCGCCAGCAGTGCGGGACAGGCGAGCTCCTACGAGCAGTACTTC
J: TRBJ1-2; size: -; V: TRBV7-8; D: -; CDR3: CASSLGTAPTANYGYTF; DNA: TGTGCCAGCAGCTTGGGGACTGCCCCGACGGCTAACTATGGCTACACCTTC
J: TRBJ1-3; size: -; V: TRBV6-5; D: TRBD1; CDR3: CASSRQGASGNTIYF; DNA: TGTGCCAGCAGCCGACAGGGGGCCTCTGGAAACACCATATATTTT
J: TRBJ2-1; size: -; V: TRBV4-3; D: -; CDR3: CASSQDRLIRAHEQFF; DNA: TGCGCCAGCAGCCAAGATCGACTTATAAGGGCCCATGAGCAGTTCTTC
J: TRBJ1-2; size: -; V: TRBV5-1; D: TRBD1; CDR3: CASSPTGTDFNYGYTF; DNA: TGCGCCAGCAGCCCGACCGGGACAGATTTTAACTATGGCTACACCTTC
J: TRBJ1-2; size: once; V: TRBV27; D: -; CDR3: CASRMGGYGYTF; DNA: TGTGCCAGCAGGATGGGAGGGTATGGCTACACCTTC
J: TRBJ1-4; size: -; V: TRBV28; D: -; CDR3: CASSSGAWGFNEKLFF; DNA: TGTGCCAGCAGTTCGGGGGCTTGGGGATTTAATGAAAAACTGTTTTTT
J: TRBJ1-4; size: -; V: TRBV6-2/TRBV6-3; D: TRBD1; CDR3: CASSVGQASEKLFF; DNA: TGTGCCAGCAGCGTCGGACAGGCCTCTGAAAAACTGTTTTTT
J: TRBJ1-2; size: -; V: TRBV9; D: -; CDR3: CASSPALNGYTF; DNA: TGTGCCAGCAGCCCCGCGTTGAATGGCTACACCTTC
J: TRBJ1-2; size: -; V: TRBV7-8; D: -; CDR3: CASSPIGPGLDGYTF; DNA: TGTGCCAGCAGCCCAATAGGCCCAGGGTTGGATGGCTACACCTTC
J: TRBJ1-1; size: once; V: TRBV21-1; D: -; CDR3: CASSDEGGSNTEAFF; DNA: TGTGCCAGCAGCGATGAGGGGGGATCTAACACTGAAGCTTTCTTT
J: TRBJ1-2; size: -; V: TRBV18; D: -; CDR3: CASSPREGQKNYGYTF; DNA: TGTGCCAGCTCACCACGAGAAGGACAGAAAAACTATGGCTACACCTTC
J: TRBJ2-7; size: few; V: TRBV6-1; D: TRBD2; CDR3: CASSDSGFFGSSYEQYF; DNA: TGTGCCAGCAGTGATAGCGGGTTTTTTGGAAGCTCCTACGAGCAGTACTTC
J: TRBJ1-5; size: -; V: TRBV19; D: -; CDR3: CASSDSQNQPQHF; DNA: TGTGCCAGTAGCGACAGTCAGAATCAGCCCCAGCATTTT
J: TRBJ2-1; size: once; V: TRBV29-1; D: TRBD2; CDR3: CSVVSGGINEQFF; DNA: TGCAGCGTTGTTAGCGGGGGGATAAATGAGCAGTTCTTC
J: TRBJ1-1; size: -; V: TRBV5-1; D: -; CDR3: CASSLRGNTEAFF; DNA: TGCGCCAGCAGCTTAAGAGGGAACACTGAAGCTTTCTTT
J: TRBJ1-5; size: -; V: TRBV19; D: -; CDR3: CASSIAVQPQHF; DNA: TGTGCCAGTAGTATTGCAGTCCAGCCCCAGCATTTT
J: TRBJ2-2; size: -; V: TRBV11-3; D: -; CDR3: CASSQRFGGRTGELFF; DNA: TGTGCCAGCAGCCAAAGATTCGGGGGCCGAACCGGGGAGCTGTTTTTT
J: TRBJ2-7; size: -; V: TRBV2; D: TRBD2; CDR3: CASRVGTSGSYEQYF; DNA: TGTGCCAGCAGGGTCGGGACTAGCGGATCCTACGAGCAGTACTTC
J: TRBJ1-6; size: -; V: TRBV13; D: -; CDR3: CASSGTGTNGPLHF; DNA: TGTGCCAGCAGCGGCACAGGGACCAATGGACCCCTCCACTTT
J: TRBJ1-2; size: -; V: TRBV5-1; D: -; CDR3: CASSSNGDYGYTF; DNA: TGCGCCAGCAGCTCGAACGGGGACTATGGCTACACCTTC
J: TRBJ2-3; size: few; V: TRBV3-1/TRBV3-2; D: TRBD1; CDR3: CASSRRQGFTDTQYF; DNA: TGTGCCAGCAGCCGCCGACAGGGATTCACAGATACGCAGTATTTT
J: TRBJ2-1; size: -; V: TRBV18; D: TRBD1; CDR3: CASSPFQGDNEQFF; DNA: TGTGCCAGCTCACCTTTCCAGGGGGACAATGAGCAGTTCTTC
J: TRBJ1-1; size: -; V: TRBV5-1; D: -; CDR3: CASSLTLSSRAEAFF; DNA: TGCGCCAGCAGCTTAACACTCTCATCGAGGGCTGAAGCTTTCTTT
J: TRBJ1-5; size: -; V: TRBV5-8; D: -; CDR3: CASSKRISKDSNQPQHF; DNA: TGTGCCAGCAGCAAAAGGATCTCAAAAGATAGCAATCAGCCCCAGCATTTT
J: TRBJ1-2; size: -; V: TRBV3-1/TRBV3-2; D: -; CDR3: CASSQYGVGVSGYTF; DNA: TGTGCCAGCAGCCAATACGGTGTAGGGGTGTCTGGCTACACCTTC
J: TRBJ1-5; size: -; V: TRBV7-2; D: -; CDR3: CASSLASGINQPQHF; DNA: TGTGCCAGCAGCTTAGCGTCAGGGATCAATCAGCCCCAGCATTTT
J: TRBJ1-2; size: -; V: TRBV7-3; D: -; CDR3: CASSLTGTGAAYGYTF; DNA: TGTGCCAGCAGCCTAACCGGGACCGGGGCGGCCTATGGCTACACCTTC
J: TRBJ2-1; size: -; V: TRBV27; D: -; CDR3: CASSSPLPSSSLYNEQFF; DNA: TGTGCCAGCAGTTCGCCACTGCCCTCCTCATCACTCTACAATGAGCAGTTCTTC
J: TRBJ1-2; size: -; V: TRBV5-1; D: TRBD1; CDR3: CASSLEYRDSVSGYTF; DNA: TGCGCCAGCAGCTTGGAGTACCGGGACAGCGTATCTGGCTACACCTTC
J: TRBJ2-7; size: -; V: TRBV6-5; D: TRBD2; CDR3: CASQGAGFYEQYF; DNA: TGTGCCAGCCAAGGAGCGGGGTTCTACGAGCAGTACTTC
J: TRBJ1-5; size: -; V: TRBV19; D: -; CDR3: CASSSQPQGPQHF; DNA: TGTGCCAGTAGTAGCCAACCTCAGGGGCCCCAGCATTTT
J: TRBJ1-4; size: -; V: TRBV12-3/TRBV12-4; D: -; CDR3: CASSGSTEKLFF; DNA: TGTGCCAGCTCCGGCAGCACCGAAAAACTGTTTTTT
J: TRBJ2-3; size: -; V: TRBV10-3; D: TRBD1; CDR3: CAISSGTGGDTQYF; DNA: TGTGCCATCAGTTCCGGGACAGGGGGAGATACGCAGTATTTT
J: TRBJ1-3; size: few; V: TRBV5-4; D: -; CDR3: CASSDTSSGHAGSGNTIYF; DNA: TGTGCCAGCAGCGATACGTCATCGGGCCATGCCGGCTCTGGAAACACCATATATTTT